This T cell receptor beta chain was recovered during a study of blood T cell repertoires in COVID-19. The wider study: Donors in the United States, Italy and Spain gave samples during acute or convalescent COVID-19. The analysed material was cDNA or gDNA that came from T cells, B-cell-depleted T cells, or PBMCs.

Authors' processing steps: Reference gene primer amplification gave estimated nucleated cell counts. Libraries were prepared by immunoSEQ multiplex PCR; TCRdb keeps only in-frame clonotypes and omits some of them. That table furnishes V, J and clone size, whereas the DNA furnished D and trimming. The sample holds approximately 120,000 clones, 70% to 90% seen once. V was clipped by 0 bases and J by 2 bases, with 15 bases between them. The germline V gene encodes CDR1 SGHAT and CDR2 FQNNGV. The CDR3 contains 17 residues. Sequenced material: peripheral blood. The chain links TRBV11-2 to TRBJ2-3; a weak D match, TRBD1 (6 bases). The receptor was derived from a human donor in a cohort sampled during active COVID-19. The CDR3 reads CASSLDRAGEFTDTQYF. CDR3 coding DNA: TGTGCCAGCAGCTTAGATCGGGCAGGGGAGTTCACAGATACGCAGTATTTT.